This TCR beta chain derives from a study of early T cells in non-severe SARS-CoV-2 infection. Overall study: Bulk RNA taken from unsorted whole blood was sequenced, leaving chains unpaired.

Losses at the gene ends were 1 base for V and 2 bases for J; bases not matched to a gene: 13. Germline CDR1 and CDR2: SGHTA and FQGNSA. The CDR3 length is 20 residues. Attached unique molecular identifiers marked individual cDNA molecules. Via MiXCR, TCRdb re-called the 5' RACE reads, giving one row per CDR3 protein. The sample comprises some 29,000 distinct CDR3 sequences, about 5% of which are singletons, and approximately 10% rests with the top ten. In this sample, this clonotype turned up many times. The sample was whole blood. This clonotype was obtained from an adult who was a healthcare worker with PCR-confirmed SARS-CoV-2 infection or an uninfected control (not recorded which). V usage is TRBV7-2 and J usage is TRBJ2-1; TRBD2 agrees at 11 bases. The CDR3 loop reads CASSLGPGTSGLTPYNEQFF. The CDR3 DNA sequence: TGTGCCAGCAGCTTAGGTCCTGGGACTAGCGGTCTGACGCCCTACAATGAGCAGTTCTTC.